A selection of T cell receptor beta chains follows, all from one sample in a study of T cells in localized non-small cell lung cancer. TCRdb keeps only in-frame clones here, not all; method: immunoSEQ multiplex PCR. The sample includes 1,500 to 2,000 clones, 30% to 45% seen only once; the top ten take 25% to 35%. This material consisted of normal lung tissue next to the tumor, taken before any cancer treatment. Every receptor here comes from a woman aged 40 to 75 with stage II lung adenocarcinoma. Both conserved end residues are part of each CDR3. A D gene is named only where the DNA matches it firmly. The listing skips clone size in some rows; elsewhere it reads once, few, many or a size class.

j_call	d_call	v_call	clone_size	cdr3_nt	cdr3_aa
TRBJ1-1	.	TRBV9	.	TGTGCCACCAAGAGGGCCCGCGAGGAGACTGAAGCTTTCTTT	CATKRAREETEAFF
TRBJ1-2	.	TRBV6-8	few	TGTGCCAGCAGTGTCACGAGGGGGGAAGGCTACACCTTC	CASSVTRGEGYTF
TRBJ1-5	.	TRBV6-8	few	TGTGCCAGCAGTTATATGGATTACTCACAGCCCCAGCATTTT	CASSYMDYSQPQHF
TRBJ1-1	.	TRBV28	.	TGTGCCAGCAGTTATGCGAGTAGCGAAGCTTTCTTT	CASSYASSEAFF
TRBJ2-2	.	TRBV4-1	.	TGCGCCAGCAGCCAGCTGGAAGCCGGGGAGCTGTTTTTT	CASSQLEAGELFF
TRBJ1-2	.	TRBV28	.	TGTGCCAGCAGCACGACCTCTAACTATGGCTACACCTTC	CASSTTSNYGYTF
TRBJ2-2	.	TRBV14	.	TGTGCCAGCAGCCCTCAGAAAAAAGGGGAGCTGTTTTTT	CASSPQKKGELFF
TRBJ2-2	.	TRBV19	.	TGTGCCAGTAGTATATCCGATCGGGGGCGGGGAAACGGGGAGCTGTTTTTT	CASSISDRGRGNGELFF
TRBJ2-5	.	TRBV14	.	TGTGCCAGCAGCCAACGCCCGACGGCAGAGACCCAGTACTTC	CASSQRPTAETQYF
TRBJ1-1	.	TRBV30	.	TGTGCCTGGAGTGTAGGGGCTCTTGAAGCTTTCTTT	CAWSVGALEAFF
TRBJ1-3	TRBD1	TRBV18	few	TGTGCCAGCTCAGGACAGGGCTCTGGAAACACCATATATTTT	CASSGQGSGNTIYF
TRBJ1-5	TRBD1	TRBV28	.	TGTGCCAGCAGTTTGGGACAGGGAATAGGCAATCAGCCCCAGCATTTT	CASSLGQGIGNQPQHF
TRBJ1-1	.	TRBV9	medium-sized	TGTGCCAGCCCCAACCGGCCGAACACTGAAGCTTTCTTT	CASPNRPNTEAFF
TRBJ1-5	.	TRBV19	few	TGTGCCAGTAGTATGTCCCGGACAGGCAATCAGCCCCAGCATTTT	CASSMSRTGNQPQHF
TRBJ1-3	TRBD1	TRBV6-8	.	TGTGCCAGCAGCGAAGGGACAGGAAGCTCTGGAAACACCATATATTTT	CASSEGTGSSGNTIYF
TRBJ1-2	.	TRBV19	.	TGTGCCAGTGGCCGGGAGTATGGCTACACCTTC	CASGREYGYTF
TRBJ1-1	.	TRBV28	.	TGTGCCAGCAGTTTCTTCCGACCCCCTGGGACTGAAGCTTTCTTT	CASSFFRPPGTEAFF
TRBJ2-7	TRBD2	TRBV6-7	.	TGTGCCAGCAGTGGGAGCGGGGGGTCCTCCTACGAGCAGTACTTC	CASSGSGGSSYEQYF